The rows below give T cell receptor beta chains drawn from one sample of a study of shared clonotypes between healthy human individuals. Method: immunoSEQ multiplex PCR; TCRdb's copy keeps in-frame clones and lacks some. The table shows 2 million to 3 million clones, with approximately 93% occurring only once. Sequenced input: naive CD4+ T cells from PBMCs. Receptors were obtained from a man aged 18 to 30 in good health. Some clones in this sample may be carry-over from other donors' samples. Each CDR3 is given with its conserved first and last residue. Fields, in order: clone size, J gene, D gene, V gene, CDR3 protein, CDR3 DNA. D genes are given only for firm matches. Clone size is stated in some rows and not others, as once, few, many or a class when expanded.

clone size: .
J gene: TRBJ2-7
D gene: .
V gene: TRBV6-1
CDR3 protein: CASSRDTLYEQYF
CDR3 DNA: TGTGCCAGCAGCCGGGACACACTCTACGAGCAGTACTTC

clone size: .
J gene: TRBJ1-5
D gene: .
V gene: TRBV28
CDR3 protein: CASSLWGQPQHF
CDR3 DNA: TGTGCCAGCAGTTTATGGGGGCAGCCCCAGCATTTT

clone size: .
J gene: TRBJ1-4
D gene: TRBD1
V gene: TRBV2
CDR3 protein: CASMTGGGSGTLNEKLFF
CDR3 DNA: TGTGCCAGCATGACAGGGGGCGGCTCCGGGACCCTTAATGAAAAACTGTTTTTT

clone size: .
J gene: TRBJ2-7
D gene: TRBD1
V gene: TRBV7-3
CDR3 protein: CASSLGQGIPYEQYF
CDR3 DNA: TGTGCCAGCAGCCTGGGACAGGGAATCCCCTACGAGCAGTACTTC

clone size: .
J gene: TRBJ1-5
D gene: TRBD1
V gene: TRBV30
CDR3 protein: CASQGDSNQPQHF
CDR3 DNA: TGTGCCTCTCAGGGGGATAGCAATCAGCCCCAGCATTTT

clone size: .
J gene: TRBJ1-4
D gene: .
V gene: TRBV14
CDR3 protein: CASSQVSGIGEKLFF
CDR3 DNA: TGTGCCAGCAGCCAAGTTTCGGGGATAGGGGAAAAACTGTTTTTT

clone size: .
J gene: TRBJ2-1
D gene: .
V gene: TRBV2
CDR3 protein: CASSVGTYVSYNEQFF
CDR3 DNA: TGTGCCAGCAGTGTAGGGACTTATGTCTCCTACAATGAGCAGTTCTTC

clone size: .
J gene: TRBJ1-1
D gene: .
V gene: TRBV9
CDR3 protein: CASSVVELMNTEAFF
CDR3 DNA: TGTGCCAGCAGCGTAGTAGAGCTGATGAACACTGAAGCTTTCTTT

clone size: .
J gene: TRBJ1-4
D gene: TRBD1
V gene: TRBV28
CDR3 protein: CASTPPVGGYNNEKLFF
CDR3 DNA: TGTGCCAGCACCCCCCCGGTAGGGGGCTACAATAATGAAAAACTGTTTTTT

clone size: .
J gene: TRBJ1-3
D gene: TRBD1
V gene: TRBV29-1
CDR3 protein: CSAARGQGSGNTIYF
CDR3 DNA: TGCAGCGCGGCCCGGGGACAGGGGTCTGGAAACACCATATATTTT

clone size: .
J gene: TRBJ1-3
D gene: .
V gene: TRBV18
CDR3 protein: CASSPRQSYENTIYF
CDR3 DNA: TGTGCCAGCTCACCACGCCAGTCCTATGAAAACACCATATATTTT

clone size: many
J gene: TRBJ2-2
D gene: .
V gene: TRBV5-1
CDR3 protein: CASSLDILPPRDGELFF
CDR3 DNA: TGCGCCAGCAGCTTAGACATATTACCCCCAAGGGACGGGGAGCTGTTTTTT

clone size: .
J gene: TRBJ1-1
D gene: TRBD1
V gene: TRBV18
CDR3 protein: CASSPRRGHEGAFF
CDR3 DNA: TGTGCCAGCTCACCGCGCAGGGGGCATGAGGGAGCTTTCTTT

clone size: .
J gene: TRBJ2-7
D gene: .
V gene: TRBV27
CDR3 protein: CASSPAAIYEQYF
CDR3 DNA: TGTGCCAGCAGCCCGGCGGCCATCTACGAGCAGTACTTC

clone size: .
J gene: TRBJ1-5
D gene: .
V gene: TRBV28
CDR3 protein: CASSLGVGQPQHF
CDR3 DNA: TGTGCCAGCAGTCTGGGAGTTGGTCAGCCCCAGCATTTT

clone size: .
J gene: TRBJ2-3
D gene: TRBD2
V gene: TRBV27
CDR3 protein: CASSHTPGLAGPTDTQYF
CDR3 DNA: TGTGCCAGCAGCCACACCCCCGGACTAGCGGGTCCCACAGATACGCAGTATTTT

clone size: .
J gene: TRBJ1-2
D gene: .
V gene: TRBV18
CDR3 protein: CASSPPMGISGYTF
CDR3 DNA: TGTGCCAGCTCACCACCAATGGGAATATCTGGCTACACCTTC

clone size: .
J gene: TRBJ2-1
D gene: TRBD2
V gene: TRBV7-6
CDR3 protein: CASSEIYSGKLQWEQFF
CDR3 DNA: TGTGCCAGCAGCGAAATCTATAGCGGGAAACTACAATGGGAGCAGTTCTTC

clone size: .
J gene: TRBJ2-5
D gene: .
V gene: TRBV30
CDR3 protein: CAWSGGSGPQETQYF
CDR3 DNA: TGTGCCTGGAGTGGCGGCAGTGGACCACAAGAGACCCAGTACTTC

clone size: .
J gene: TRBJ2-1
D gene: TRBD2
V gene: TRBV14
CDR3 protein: CASSQELGRVGAGSLYEQFF
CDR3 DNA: TGTGCCAGCAGCCAAGAATTAGGCAGGGTGGGAGCGGGATCGCTTTATGAGCAGTTCTTC

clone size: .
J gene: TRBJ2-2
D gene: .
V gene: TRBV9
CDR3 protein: CASSFDGSGELFF
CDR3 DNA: TGTGCCAGCAGCTTCGACGGCAGCGGGGAGCTGTTTTTT

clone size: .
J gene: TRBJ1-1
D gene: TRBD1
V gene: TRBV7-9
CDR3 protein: CASSLGGGANTEAFF
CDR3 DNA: TGTGCCAGCAGCTTAGGAGGGGGCGCAAACACTGAAGCTTTCTTT

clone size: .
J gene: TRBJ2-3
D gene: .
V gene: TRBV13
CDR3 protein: CASSRLAETDTQYF
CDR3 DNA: TGTGCCAGCAGCAGGCTAGCCGAAACAGATACGCAGTATTTT

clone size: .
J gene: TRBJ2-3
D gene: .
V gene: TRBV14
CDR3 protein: CASSQVPDTQYF
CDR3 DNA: TGTGCCAGCAGCCAAGTCCCAGATACGCAGTATTTT

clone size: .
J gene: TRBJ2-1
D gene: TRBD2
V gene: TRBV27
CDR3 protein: CASSPSGAIYSYNEQFF
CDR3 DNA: TGTGCCAGCAGCCCTAGCGGGGCCATCTACTCCTACAATGAGCAGTTCTTC

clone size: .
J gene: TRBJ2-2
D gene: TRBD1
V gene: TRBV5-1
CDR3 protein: CASLRDRGQNTNTGELFF
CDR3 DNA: TGCGCCAGCCTGCGGGACAGGGGGCAGAATACGAACACCGGGGAGCTGTTTTTT

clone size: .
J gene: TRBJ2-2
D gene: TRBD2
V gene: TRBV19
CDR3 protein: CASSTAGGPGELFF
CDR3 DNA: TGTGCCAGTAGTACAGCGGGAGGGCCCGGGGAGCTGTTTTTT

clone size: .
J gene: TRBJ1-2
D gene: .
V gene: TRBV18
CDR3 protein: CASSLTENYGYTF
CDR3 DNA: TGTGCCAGCTCACTTACGGAAAACTATGGCTACACCTTC

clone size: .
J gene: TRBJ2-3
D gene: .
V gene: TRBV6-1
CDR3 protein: CASRDLTSDTQYF
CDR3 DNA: TGTGCCAGCAGAGACCTAACAAGCGATACGCAGTATTTT

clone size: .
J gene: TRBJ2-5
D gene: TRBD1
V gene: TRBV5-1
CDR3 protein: CASSLQDRVETQYF
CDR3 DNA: TGCGCCAGCAGCTTGCAGGACAGGGTGGAGACCCAGTACTTC

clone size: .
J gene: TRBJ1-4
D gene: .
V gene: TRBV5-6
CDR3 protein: CASSFRGVNEKLFF
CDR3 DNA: TGTGCCAGCAGCTTTAGAGGGGTTAATGAAAAACTGTTTTTT

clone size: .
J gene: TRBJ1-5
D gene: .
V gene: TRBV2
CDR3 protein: CASHRGNSNQPQHF
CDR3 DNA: TGTGCCTCACATCGGGGCAATAGCAATCAGCCCCAGCATTTT

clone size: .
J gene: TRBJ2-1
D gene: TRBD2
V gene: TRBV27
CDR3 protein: CASNRLAAYNEQFF
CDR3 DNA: TGTGCCAGCAACAGACTAGCGGCCTACAATGAGCAGTTCTTC

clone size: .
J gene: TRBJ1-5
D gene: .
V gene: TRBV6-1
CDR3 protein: CASSEAPGLQPQHF
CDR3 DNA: TGTGCCAGCAGTGAAGCACCAGGGCTTCAGCCCCAGCATTTT

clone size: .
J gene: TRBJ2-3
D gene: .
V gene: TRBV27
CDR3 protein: CASSFTGVTDTQYF
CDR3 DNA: TGTGCCAGCAGTTTCACGGGGGTCACAGATACGCAGTATTTT

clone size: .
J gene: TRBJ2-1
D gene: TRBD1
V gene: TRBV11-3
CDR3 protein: CASSHRDRNFNEQFF
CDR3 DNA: TGTGCCAGCAGCCACCGGGACAGAAACTTCAATGAGCAGTTCTTC

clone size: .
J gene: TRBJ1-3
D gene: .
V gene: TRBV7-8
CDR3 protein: CASSFRGGNTIYF
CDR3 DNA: TGTGCCAGCAGCTTCAGGGGTGGAAACACCATATATTTT

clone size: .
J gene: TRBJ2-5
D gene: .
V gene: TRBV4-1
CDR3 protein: CASSNPRRAQETQYF
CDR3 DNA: TGCGCCAGCAGCAACCCCCGCAGGGCCCAGGAGACCCAGTACTTC

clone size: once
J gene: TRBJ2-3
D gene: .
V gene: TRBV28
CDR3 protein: CASSPPTRRYTQYF
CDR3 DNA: TGTGCCAGCAGTCCTCCCACGCGAAGATATACGCAGTATTTT

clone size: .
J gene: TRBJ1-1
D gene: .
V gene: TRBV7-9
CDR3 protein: CASSLVTSMNTEAFF
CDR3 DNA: TGTGCCAGCAGCTTGGTTACGAGTATGAACACTGAAGCTTTCTTT